Described below is a single T cell receptor beta chain sequence and its context. Germline and junction disagree at one end, which may indicate a read error. The data derive from a study of blood T cell repertoires in COVID-19. As for the study in general: Collection of acute and convalescent COVID-19 samples took place in the United States, Italy and Spain.

Libraries were prepared by immunoSEQ multiplex PCR; TCRdb keeps only in-frame clonotypes and omits some of them. The sample lists 300,000 or so clones, 86% seen once, with around 4% in the top ten. The CDR3 contains 14 residues. Germline V gene lookup returns CDR1 SGHRS and CDR2 YFSETQ. The chain carries TRBV5-1 and TRBJ2-7; 9 nucleotides agree with TRBD1. This sequence was found in a woman aged 40 to 50 with acute COVID-19. Sequencing was carried out using PBMCs or T cells enriched from blood (not recorded which). CDR3 amino acids: CASSWGDRAYEQYF. Here the CDR3 DNA reads TGCGCCAGCAGCTGGGGGGACAGGGCCTACGAACAGTACTTC.